Given below is one TCR beta chain in context. The antigen remains undetermined. The sample is drawn from a study of beta chain features in type 1 diabetes. Of the isolated RNA, all was reverse transcribed, and so the sequenced material was expressed TCRB transcripts. Assay used: immunoSEQ multiplex PCR; TCRdb lists only in-frame clones, some missing. Found here are about 41,000 clones, around 63% of them singletons; the top ten hold approximately 1.6%. The CDR3 is 14 amino acids. From germline, CDR1 is SEHNR and CDR2 FQNEAQ (reference sequence). V shed 5 bases, J shed 7 bases, and the junction held 5 bases outside the gene matches. General study points: For Type 1 diabetes patients, all four CD4+ subsets carried TCRB CDR3s that were moderately but significantly shorter.

The TCR sequence derives from a man aged 30-40 years with type 1 diabetes. Some clones in this sample may be carry-over from other donors' samples. The V and J genes are TRBV7-9 and TRBJ2-4; 10 bases map to TRBD1. The sequencing sample was made of Tregs from blood. In nucleotides, the CDR3 is TGTGCCAGCAGCGACAGACAGGGGGCCAACATTCAGTACTTC. It translates to CASSDRQGANIQYF. The whole variable domain, remainder taken from reference TRBV7-9 and TRBJ2-4, is DTGVSQNPRHKITKRGQNVTFRCDPISEHNRLYWYRQTLGQGPEFLTYFQNEAQLEKSRLLSDRFSAERPKGSFSTLEIQRTEQGDSAMYLCASSDRQGANIQYFGAGTRLSVL.